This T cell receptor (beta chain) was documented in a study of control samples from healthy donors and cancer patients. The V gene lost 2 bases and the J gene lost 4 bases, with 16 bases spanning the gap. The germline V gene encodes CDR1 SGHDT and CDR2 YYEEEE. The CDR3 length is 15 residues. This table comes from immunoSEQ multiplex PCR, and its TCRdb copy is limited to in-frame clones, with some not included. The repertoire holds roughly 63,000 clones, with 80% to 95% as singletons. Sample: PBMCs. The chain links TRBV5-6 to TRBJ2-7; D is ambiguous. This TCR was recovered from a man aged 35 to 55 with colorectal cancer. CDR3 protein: CASSFGVEARYEQYF. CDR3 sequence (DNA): TGTGCCAGCAGCTTTGGGGTCGAAGCACGTTACGAGCAGTACTTC. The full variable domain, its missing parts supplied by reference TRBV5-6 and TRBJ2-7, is DAGVTQSPTHLIKTRGQQVTLRCSPKSGHDTVSWYQQALGQGPQFIFQYYEEEERQRGNFPDRFSGHQFPNYSSELNVNALLLGDSALYLCASSFGVEARYEQYFGPGTRLTVT.